One T cell receptor beta chain is described in this entry. While the first cohort had fewer than 850 subjects, the donors belonged to the separate validation cohort of roughly 120 subjects. CDR1 is LNHDA and CDR2 is SQIVND in the germline V gene (reference sequence). V was cut by 3 bases and J by 0 bases, with 20 bases left in between. The CDR3 sequence is 18 residues long. Repertoires were generated with immunoSEQ multiplex PCR, while TCRdb's copy carries only in-frame clones and drops some. Of roughly 130,000 clones in the sample, approximately 91% were seen once. This sample was taken from a study of cytomegalovirus exposure and HLA in healthy donors.

This receptor was identified in a young man in good health and CMV-seronegative. Specimen: PBMCs. This rearrangement joins TRBV19 to TRBJ1-2, with TRBD1 as a possible D gene (6 bases). CDR3 DNA sequence: TGTGCCAGTAGTATCGCCCTTCGGGGGGGCTACTCTAACTATGGCTACACCTTC. The encoded protein is CASSIALRGGYSNYGYTF.